Detailed here is one TCR beta chain. Its antigen remains unidentified. Base quality data are lacking; no much larger clone is found one base away. The sample is drawn from a study of T cell repertoires in cytomegalovirus infection (dated by TCRdb to between 2019 and 2020). Regarding the study in general: Donor HLA type was relevant to the analysis, because carriage of CMV infection together with the matching HLA type was indicated by public TCR beta signatures.

What the authors observed across the whole study: In both this cohort and an independent roughly 330-donor cohort, the cumulative frequency of public TCR beta family members distinguished carriers of CMV infection plus the relevant HLA type. In the ex vivo response, HLA-C-restricted CMV-specific TCR beta clonotypes were dominant, and in two of eight donors the single most frequent clonotype came from this HLA-C-restricted group.

The sequencing machine was an Illumina HiSeq 1500. Through fastp at Q25 and MiXCR, TCRdb rebuilt clones from the public reads, retaining in-frame beta chains. Identical CDR3 protein sequences are pooled into one entry, listed with their most common genes and DNA. For this sample there are roughly 720,000 distinct CDR3 sequences; under 40% appear just once. Of the sample, about 2.8% falls within the top ten clones. The receptor was derived from a human donor in good health (CMV status not recorded). Some clones in this sample may be carry-over from other donors' samples. Input material: PBMCs.

For the CDR3, the sequence is CASSPGQGGEQYF. The nucleotides read TGTGCCAGCAGTCCAGGACAGGGGGGGGAGCAGTACTTC. In this chain, TRBV12-3 or TRBV12-4 is recombined with TRBJ2-7, with 10 bases aligning to TRBD1. The V end gives up 5 bases and the J end 7 bases, leaving 5 bases in the junction not matched to a gene. Measured from the cysteine to the phenylalanine, the CDR3 is 13 residues long. Solely the CDR3 DNA is kept, with 39 bases framed from the first base.